One sample yielded the 22 T cell receptor beta chains listed below, sequenced in a study of cytomegalovirus exposure and HLA in healthy donors. The PCR used 60 Vbeta and 13 Jbeta primers. The repertoire was sequenced with immunoSEQ multiplex PCR; TCRdb's copy has only in-frame clones and lacks some. The sample table sets out approximately 130,000 clones. The sample taken for sequencing was PBMCs. These receptors originate from an older woman in good health and CMV-seronegative.

This chain connects TRBV6-5 to TRBJ2-7; TRBD1 matches 9 bases. Unmatched junction bases numbered 5, after V lost 6 bases and J lost 2 bases. This CDR3 is 14 amino acids long. Per germline, CDR1 MNHEY and CDR2 SVGAGI. CDR3 sequence: CASSRDRDTYEQYF. CDR3 in DNA: TGTGCCAGCAGCCGGGACAGGGATACCTACGAGCAGTACTTC.

This chain connects TRBV28 to TRBJ1-3; D is unresolved. Trimming removed 4 bases at V and 5 bases at J, with 9 bases between. This CDR3 comprises 13 residues. The germline V gene encodes CDR1 MDHEN and CDR2 SYDVKM. The CDR3 protein is CASSSSTRNTIYF. The CDR3 region has the DNA TGTGCCAGCAGTTCCTCGACTAGAAACACCATATATTTT.

Concerning this clone itself: Other nucleotide sequences from this sample produce the same CDR3. This sequence joins TRBV5-1 and TRBJ1-1; weak D call: TRBD1 (5 bases). Trimming took off 2 bases at V and 0 bases at J, with 8 bases between the two ends. Germline V gene sequence: CDR1 SGHRS, CDR2 YFSETQ. CDR3 size: 14 residues. CDR3 loop: CASSFGGLNTEAFF. The CDR3, as DNA: TGCGCCAGCAGCTTCGGGGGTTTGAACACTGAAGCTTTCTTT. The variable domain in full, with the rest retrieved from reference TRBV5-1 and TRBJ1-1, is KAGVTQTPRYLIKTRGQQVTLSCSPISGHRSVSWYQQTPGQGLQFLFEYFSETQRNKGNFPGRFSGRQFSNSRSEMNVSTLELGDSALYLCASSFGGLNTEAFFGQGTRLTVV.

Worth noting for this clone: One end of the junction is discordant with germline, which a read error may explain. The gene calls are TRBV7-8 and TRBJ1-5; a weak D match, TRBD1 (6 bases). Germline lookup yields CDR1 SGHVS and CDR2 FQNEAQ. The CDR3 length is 18 residues. The CDR3 loop reads CASSLGGGGVVGNQPQHF. The CDR3 DNA is TGTGCCAGCAGCTTAGGGGGAGGGGGGGTTGTAGGCAATCAGCCTCAGCATTTT. Drawing the rest from reference TRBV7-8 and TRBJ1-5, the complete variable domain is GAGVSQSPRYKVAKRGQDVALRCDPISGHVSLFWYQQALGQGPEFLTYFQNEAQLDKSGLPSDRFFAERPEGSVSTLKIQRTQQEDSAVYLCASSLGGGGVVGNQPQHFGDGTRLSIL.

The rearrangement joins TRBV2 to TRBJ2-5; 9 nucleotides match TRBD1. The closer fit of TRBJ2-7 to the DNA end suggests the J call may be wrong. This CDR3 comprises 14 residues. Germline V gene sequence: CDR1 SNHLY, CDR2 FYNNEI. CDR3 coding DNA: TGTGCCAGCAGAATGGGACAGGGTTTTCGCGAGCAGTACTTC. This codes for CASRMGQGFREQYF.

The V call is TRBV12-5, the J call TRBJ2-1; D might be TRBD2 (7 bases). CDR3 size: 16 residues. Germline V gene data show CDR1 as LGHNT and CDR2 as FRNRAP. V was trimmed by 6 bases and J by 8 bases, leaving 23 bases between them. The CDR3 loop reads CASGPGGGSGHDEQFF. The DNA for the CDR3 is TGTGCTAGTGGCCCGGGGGGCGGGAGTGGTCACGATGAGCAGTTCTTC.

This chain links TRBV6-6 with TRBJ2-7; the match to TRBD1 covers 9 bases. From germline, CDR1 is MNHNY and CDR2 SVGAGI (reference sequence). V lost 1 base, J lost 1 base, and 2 bases stayed unmatched. The CDR3 contains 15 residues. The CDR3 loop reads CASSYYGTGSYEQYF. CDR3 nucleotides: TGTGCCAGCAGTTACTACGGGACAGGGTCCTACGAGCAGTACTTC.

The rearrangement uses TRBV19 and TRBJ1-2; D perhaps matches TRBD1 (5 bases). The germline gives CDR1 LNHDA, CDR2 SQIVND (reference sequence). V dropped 0 bases and J dropped 6 bases, with 20 bases sitting between them. The CDR3 has 17 amino acids. CDR3 coding DNA: TGTGCCAGTAGTATAGAGGGTCGGGTAGGGGTAGTCGATGGCTACACCTTC. Protein: CASSIEGRVGVVDGYTF.

The CDR3 sequence: CASSQKQGYEQYF. The CDR3, as DNA: TGCGCCAGCAGCCAAAAACAGGGGTACGAGCAGTACTTC. J is TRBJ2-7 and V is TRBV4-1; 7 nucleotides align to TRBD1. With V trimmed by 2 bases and J by 4 bases, 2 bases remained unmatched. Germline CDR1 and CDR2: MGHRA and YSYEKL. The CDR3 runs to 13 residues.

The CDR3 coding sequence is TGTGCCAGCAGTTCAGCGGGTGGCGGAGATTATCAGCCCCAGCATTTT. Translated: CASSSAGGGDYQPQHF. The V call is TRBV28, the J call TRBJ1-5, with D unclear. The CDR3 consists of 16 residues. Trimming removed 4 bases from V and 5 bases from J, with 18 bases in between. CDR1 and CDR2 from the germline V gene are MDHEN and SYDVKM. The entire variable domain, with the rest obtained from reference TRBV28 and TRBJ1-5, is as follows: DVKVTQSSRYLVKRTGEKVFLECVQDMDHENMFWYRQDPGLGLRLIYFSYDVKMKEKGDIPEGYSVSREKKERFSLILESASTNQTSMYLCASSSAGGGDYQPQHFGDGTRLSIL.

This sequence joins TRBV7-9 and TRBJ1-6; D gene unclear. Trimming took 3 bases from V and 5 from J, leaving 5 bases between them. CDR3 length: 13 residues. The germline V gene encodes CDR1 SEHNR and CDR2 FQNEAQ (reference sequence). The CDR3 DNA is TGTGCCAGCAGCTTCTATGATAATTCACCCCTCCACTTT. It specifies CASSFYDNSPLHF.

The chain employs TRBV28 and TRBJ2-2; 9 positions match TRBD2. The CDR3 has 15 residues. V lost 3 bases to trimming and J lost 7 bases; unmatched junction nucleotides: 6. From germline, CDR1 is MDHEN and CDR2 SYDVKM. This chain's CDR3 is CASSFGGRASGELFF. The DNA for the CDR3 is TGTGCCAGCAGTTTCGGCGGGAGGGCTAGCGGGGAGCTGTTTTTT.

J is TRBJ2-1 and V is TRBV19; 11 bases fit TRBD1. This CDR3 has 16 residues. J gave up 5 bases and V 6 bases, and 9 bases lay outside the gene matches. Germline V gene lookup returns CDR1 LNHDA and CDR2 SQIVND (reference sequence). CDR3 sequence (DNA): TGTGCCAGTAGGGGGGTCCCGGGACAGGGGGACAATGAGCAGTTCTTC. Protein sequence: CASRGVPGQGDNEQFF.

V and J are TRBV11-3 and TRBJ2-7, with a tentative D call TRBD2 (5 bases). The germline gives CDR1 SGHNT, CDR2 YENEEA. Trimming removed 1 base from V and 2 bases from J, with 12 bases in between. This CDR3 has 15 amino acids. The CDR3 loop is CASSLGAGVAYEQYF. The DNA for the CDR3 is TGTGCCAGCAGCTTAGGAGCCGGGGTGGCCTACGAGCAGTACTTC.

J is TRBJ2-7 and V is TRBV27, with D unclear. V was trimmed by 2 bases and J by 4 bases, leaving 9 bases between them. The CDR3 spans 13 residues. Germline CDR1 reads MNHEY; CDR2 reads SMNVEV (reference sequence). CDR3 region: CASSLKMRYEQYF. The DNA for the CDR3 is TGTGCCAGCAGTTTAAAGATGCGGTACGAGCAGTACTTC.

The rearrangement links TRBV5-1 to TRBJ2-3, with TRBD2 matching 14 bases. The V gene end was trimmed by 4 bases and the J gene end by 1 base; junction bases not matched to a gene: 5. The germline V gene encodes CDR1 SGHRS and CDR2 YFSETQ. This CDR3 region has 17 residues. CDR3 nucleotide sequence: TGCGCCAGCAGCCCTGGGACTAGCGGGGGCCGCACAGATACGCAGTATTTT. Translating gives CASSPGTSGGRTDTQYF.

Concerning this clone itself: The identical CDR3 is also encoded by other nucleotide sequences in the sample. The CDR3 DNA follows: TGCAGCGTTGACAGGGGAAGCCACGAGCAGTACTTC. It codes for CSVDRGSHEQYF. The chain couples TRBV29-1 to TRBJ2-7, with a tentative D call TRBD1 (6 bases). Germline CDR1 is SQVTM and CDR2 is ANQGSEA. The CDR3 consists of 12 residues. Trimming left V 3 bases short and J 5 bases short, with 11 bases between.

The chain couples TRBV27 to TRBJ1-1; D is perhaps TRBD1 (6 bases). Per germline, CDR1 MNHEY and CDR2 SMNVEV (reference sequence). The CDR3 contains 15 residues. Trimming shortened V by 1 base and J by 1 base, and 10 bases separated the two germline ends. CDR3 region: CASSLWPGENTEAFF. The CDR3, as DNA: TGTGCCAGCAGTTTATGGCCAGGGGAGAACACTGAAGCTTTCTTT.

The chain is built from TRBV5-1 and TRBJ1-5, with D possibly being TRBD1 (6 bases). The CDR3 totals 15 residues. Per the germline V gene, CDR1 is SGHRS and CDR2 is YFSETQ. Trimming shortened V by 2 bases and J by 7 bases, and 16 bases separated the two germline ends. The DNA of the CDR3 is TGCGCCAGCAGCTTCGTGGCAGGGGTTGACCAGCCCCAGCATTTT. Translating it yields CASSFVAGVDQPQHF. Together with reference TRBV5-1 and TRBJ1-5, the CDR3 gives the full variable domain: KAGVTQTPRYLIKTRGQQVTLSCSPISGHRSVSWYQQTPGQGLQFLFEYFSETQRNKGNFPGRFSGRQFSNSRSEMNVSTLELGDSALYLCASSFVAGVDQPQHFGDGTRLSIL.

The rearrangement uses TRBV6-1 and TRBJ1-6; D gene unclear. This CDR3 region has 14 residues. The V end was cut by 6 bases, the J end by 7 bases, with 13 bases between. Per germline, CDR1 MNHNS and CDR2 SASEGT. This CDR3 reads CASRSQLENSPLHF. The CDR3 nucleotides read TGTGCCAGCAGGAGCCAACTTGAGAATTCACCCCTCCACTTT.

The genes are TRBV5-1 and TRBJ1-2; possibly TRBD1 for D (5 bases). CDR3 length equals 14 residues. The germline V and J ends were trimmed by 1 base and 2 bases, with 9 bases remaining between them. Looked up from germline, CDR1 is SGHRS and CDR2 is YFSETQ. Here the CDR3 DNA reads TGCGCCAGCAGCTTGTCAGGGCTGAACTATGGCTACACCTTC. It codes for CASSLSGLNYGYTF.

V is TRBV12-5 and J is TRBJ2-1; 7 nucleotides match TRBD2. V lost 8 bases, J lost 2 bases, and 15 bases stayed unmatched. Looked up from germline, CDR1 is LGHNT and CDR2 is FRNRAP. The CDR3 is made up of 17 amino acids. The CDR3 is CASRGIRASGTYNEQFF. The CDR3 DNA reads TGTGCTAGTAGGGGAATTCGGGCTAGCGGAACCTACAATGAGCAGTTCTTC.